This TCR beta chain was retrieved from a study of graft-versus-host responses after intestinal transplantation. About the research overall: Multivisceral, liver-intestinal, or isolated intestinal transplants were given to recipients.

Using immunoSEQ multiplex PCR, the repertoire was profiled, and TCRdb retains in-frame clones only, with some absent. Found here are over 100,000 clones, 90% to 95% of them singletons; the top ten hold 3% to 3.5%. The CDR3 is 14 residues long. Trimming left V 3 bases short and J 0 bases short, with 12 bases between. Germline CDR1 SQVTM, CDR2 ANQGSEA. As regards this clone: Its target is not known.

The sample in question was unstimulated CD8+ T cells sorted from spleen or lymph node cells, obtained before intestinal transplant. The source is a human donor who received an intestinal transplant. V usage is TRBV29-1 and J usage is TRBJ2-7; D uncertain. The DNA for the CDR3 is TGCAGCGTTGACGCCGGGCAGAACTCCTACGAGCAGTACTTC. Protein: CSVDAGQNSYEQYF.